Sequencing of this TCR beta chain was carried out in a study of vaccination and CD4 T cells after COVID-19. Study background: Median time from second vaccine dose to sampling was 72 days (14 to 241).

The assay that was used to sequence DNA from cultured CD4+ T cells was the Oncomine TCR Beta short-read assay. Each CDR3 protein gets one entry after TCRdb re-called the PCR reads with MiXCR. The sample includes about 20,000 distinct CDR3 sequences, around 45% seen only once; the top ten take around an eighth. Whole-study findings and limits: Relatively few convalescent patients were studied; early post-infection timepoints were not included.

This clonotype was detected a few times. As yet, its antigen is unknown. This sample's treatment: approximately nine-day PBMC culture with coronavirus spike peptide pools or control peptides (ViraFEST assay). ViraFEST expanded antigen-specific T cells with peptide pools, then sequenced TCRs. Half the medium was replaced with fresh IL-2 medium on days 3 and 7. Deletions cut 6 bases from V and 3 bases from J, with 5 bases between. This CDR3 has 11 residues. CDR1 ENHRY and CDR2 SYGVKD come from the germline V gene. The chain joins TRBV10-3 to TRBJ1-1; D not certain. Sequenced: CD4+ T cells from blood, cultured in vitro. The sequence came from a human donor who had recovered from COVID-19. CDR3 nucleotide sequence: TGTGCCATCAGGATGGACACTGAAGCTTTCTTT. It encodes CAIRMDTEAFF.